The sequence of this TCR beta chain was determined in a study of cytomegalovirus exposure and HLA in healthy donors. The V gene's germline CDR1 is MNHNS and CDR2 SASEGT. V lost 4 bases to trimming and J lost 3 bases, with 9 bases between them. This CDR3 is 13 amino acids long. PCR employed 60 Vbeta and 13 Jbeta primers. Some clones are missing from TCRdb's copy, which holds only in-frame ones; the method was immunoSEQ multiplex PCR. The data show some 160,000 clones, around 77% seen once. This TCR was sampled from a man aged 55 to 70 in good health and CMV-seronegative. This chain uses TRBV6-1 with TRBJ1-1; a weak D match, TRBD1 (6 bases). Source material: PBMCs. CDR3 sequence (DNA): TGTGCCAGCAGTGCCCAGGGGCACACTGAAGCTTTCTTT. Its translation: CASSAQGHTEAFF.